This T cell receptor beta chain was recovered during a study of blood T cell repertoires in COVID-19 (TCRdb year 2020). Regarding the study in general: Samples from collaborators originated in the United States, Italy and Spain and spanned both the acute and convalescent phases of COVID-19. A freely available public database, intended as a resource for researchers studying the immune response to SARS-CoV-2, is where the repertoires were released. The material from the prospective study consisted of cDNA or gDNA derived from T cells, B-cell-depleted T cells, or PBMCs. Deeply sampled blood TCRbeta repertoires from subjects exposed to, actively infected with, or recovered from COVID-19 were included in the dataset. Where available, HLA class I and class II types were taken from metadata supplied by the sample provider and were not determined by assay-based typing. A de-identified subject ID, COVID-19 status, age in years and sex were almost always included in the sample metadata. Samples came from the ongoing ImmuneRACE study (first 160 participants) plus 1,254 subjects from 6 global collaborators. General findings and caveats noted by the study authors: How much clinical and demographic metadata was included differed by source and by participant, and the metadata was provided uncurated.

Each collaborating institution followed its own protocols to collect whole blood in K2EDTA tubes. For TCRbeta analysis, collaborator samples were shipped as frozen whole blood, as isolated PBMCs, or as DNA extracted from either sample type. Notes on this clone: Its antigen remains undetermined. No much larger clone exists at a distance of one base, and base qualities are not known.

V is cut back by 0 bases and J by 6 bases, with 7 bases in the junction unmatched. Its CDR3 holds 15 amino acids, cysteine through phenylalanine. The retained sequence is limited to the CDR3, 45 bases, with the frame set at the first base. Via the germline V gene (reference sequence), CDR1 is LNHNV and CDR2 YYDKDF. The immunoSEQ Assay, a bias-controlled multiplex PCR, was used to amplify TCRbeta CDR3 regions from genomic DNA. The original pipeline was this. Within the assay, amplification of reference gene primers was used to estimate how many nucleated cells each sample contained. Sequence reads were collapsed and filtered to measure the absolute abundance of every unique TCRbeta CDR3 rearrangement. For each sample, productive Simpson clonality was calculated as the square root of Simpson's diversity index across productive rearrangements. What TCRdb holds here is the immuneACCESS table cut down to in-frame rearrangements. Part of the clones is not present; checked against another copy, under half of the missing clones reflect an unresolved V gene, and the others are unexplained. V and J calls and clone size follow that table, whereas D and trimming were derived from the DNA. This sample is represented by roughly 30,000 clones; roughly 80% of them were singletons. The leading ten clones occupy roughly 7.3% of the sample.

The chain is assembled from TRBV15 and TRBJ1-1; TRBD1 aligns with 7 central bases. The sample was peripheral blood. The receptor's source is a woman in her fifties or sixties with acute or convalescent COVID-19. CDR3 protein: CATSRDLGTAPEAFF. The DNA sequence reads TGTGCCACCAGCAGAGATCTCGGGACAGCCCCTGAAGCTTTCTTT.